Below are 8 T cell receptor beta chains sequenced from a single sample in a study of T cell responses to AZD1222 COVID-19 vaccine. The method was immunoSEQ multiplex PCR; TCRdb's version includes in-frame clones alone and lacks a portion of them. In the table there are more than 95,000 clones, about four fifths of which are singletons. The sample consisted of peripheral blood, taken on day 0 of AZD1222 vaccination. The source is an adult in good health.

CDR3 coding DNA: TGTGCCAGCAGTAGCCGTCGGGAGGGGTACTATGGCTACACCTTC. As protein: CASSSRREGYYGYTF. This chain connects TRBV6-2 or TRBV6-3 to TRBJ1-2; a possible D gene is TRBD1 (5 bases). Trimming left V 5 bases short and J 3 bases short, with 16 bases between. Germline V gives CDR1 MNHEY, CDR2 SVGEGT. The CDR3 is 15 residues long.

The chain uses TRBV4-1 and TRBJ1-1; 7 nucleotides align to TRBD1. CDR1 MGHRA and CDR2 YSYEKL come from the germline V gene. V dropped 3 bases and J dropped 5; count of bases not matched to a gene: 12. CDR3 length: 16 residues. CDR3 nucleotide sequence: TGCGCCAGCAGCCAGTTACAGGGGTTAGAGTGGACTGAAGCTTTCTTT. This translates into CASSQLQGLEWTEAFF.

This clone was picked up a small number of times. The chain employs TRBV14 and TRBJ1-2; no definite D call. The V gene's germline CDR1 is SGHDN and CDR2 FVKESK. The CDR3 length is 16 residues. Deletions cut 0 bases from V and 0 bases from J, with 11 bases between. CDR3 protein: CASSQDYGGTNYGYTF. CDR3 in DNA: TGTGCCAGCAGCCAAGACTACGGAGGTACTAACTATGGCTACACCTTC.

This rearrangement joins TRBV7-9 to TRBJ2-6; D gene ambiguous. In germline, CDR1 is SEHNR, CDR2 FQNEAQ (reference sequence). V lost 5 bases to trimming and J lost 1 base, with 15 bases between them. The CDR3 loop spans 17 amino acids. The CDR3 loop is CASSPPGLGSGANVLTF. The CDR3 bases are TGTGCCAGCAGCCCGCCCGGCCTAGGGTCTGGGGCCAACGTCCTGACTTTC. The whole variable domain, filled in from reference TRBV7-9 and TRBJ2-6, reads DTGVSQNPRHKITKRGQNVTFRCDPISEHNRLYWYRQTLGQGPEFLTYFQNEAQLEKSRLLSDRFSAERPKGSFSTLEIQRTEQGDSAMYLCASSPPGLGSGANVLTFGAGSRLTVL.

The rearrangement joins TRBV20-1 to TRBJ2-5; 7 nucleotides agree with TRBD1. In germline, CDR1 is DFQATT, CDR2 SNEGSKA (reference sequence). The trim removed 3 bases at V and 8 bases at J, leaving 3 bases unmatched. The CDR3 is 11 amino acids. In DNA form, the CDR3 reads TGCAGTGCTAGCCAGGGGGACACCCAGTACTTC. It encodes CSASQGDTQYF.

V gene TRBV10-1 combines with J gene TRBJ2-7; maybe TRBD1 (6 bases). Trimming stripped 2 bases from V and 6 bases from J, with 14 bases between. This CDR3 spans 14 amino acids. Germline values: CDR1 WNHNN, CDR2 SYGVQD (reference sequence). The CDR3 is CASSEVGQGTEQYF. The CDR3 coding sequence is TGCGCCAGCAGTGAGGTAGGGCAGGGGACCGAGCAGTACTTC.

The chain employs TRBV7-9 and TRBJ2-1; the match to TRBD1 covers 12 bases. V was clipped by 4 bases and J by 4 bases; unmatched bases: 2. Germline CDR1 SEHNR, CDR2 FQNEAQ (reference sequence). The length of the CDR3 is 15 residues. The CDR3 sequence is CASSWDRGLYNEQFF. The CDR3 coding sequence is TGTGCCAGCAGCTGGGACAGGGGGCTTTACAATGAGCAGTTCTTC.

This clone was observed a handful of times. The gene calls are TRBV11-2 and TRBJ2-4, with 8 bases fitting TRBD1. The germline CDR1 and CDR2 sequences are SGHAT and FQNNGV. The CDR3 runs 15 residues. The junction had 4 bases not matched to a gene; V was cut back by 3 bases and J by 3 bases. The CDR3 region is CASSLATGGKNIQYF. The DNA of the CDR3 is TGTGCCAGCAGCTTGGCAACAGGGGGCAAAAACATTCAGTACTTC.